The rows below give T cell receptor beta chains drawn from one sample of a study of regulatory T cells in long-lasting Graves disease. TCRdb redid the calling of the multiplex PCR reads with MiXCR, one entry per CDR3 protein. Here the sample spans about 440,000 distinct CDR3 sequences, about a sixth being singletons. The same sample was also used in a study of T cells in Graves' hyperthyroidism and ophthalmopathy.

The specimen was peripheral blood mononuclear cells (PBMCs), collected at new diagnosis, from a patient treated with antithyroid drugs. Receptors originate from a woman aged 30 to 39 with Graves disease. CDR3s include the opening cysteine and the closing phenylalanine or tryptophan. The D gene is left open where the match is weak. A row's size may be missing; if present it is once, few, many or a size class.

TRBV20-1	-	few	14	TRBJ2-2	CSARRSGNTGELFF	TGCAGTGCTAGACGAAGCGGTAACACCGGGGAGCTGTTTTTT
TRBV7-9	TRBD2	-	19	TRBJ2-2	CASSLEGVSGGGNTGELFF	TGTGCCAGCAGCTTAGAAGGCGTGTCCGGGGGGGGGAACACCGGGGAGCTGTTTTTT
TRBV15	TRBD2	few	19	TRBJ2-7	CATSRGPAAGGPVMNEQYF	TGTGCCACCAGCAGAGGTCCCGCGGCGGGAGGGCCAGTGATGAACGAGCAGTACTTC
TRBV5-1	TRBD1	many	20	TRBJ2-6	CASSLGSLRQGVTGANVLTF	TGCGCCAGCAGCTTGGGAAGTCTGCGACAGGGTGTTACTGGGGCCAACGTCCTGACTTTC
TRBV18	-	-	19	TRBJ2-3	CASSPPFGGPGGSTDTQYF	TGTGCCAGCTCACCACCCTTCGGGGGGCCAGGGGGTAGCACAGATACGCAGTATTTT
TRBV7-3	-	many	13	TRBJ2-7	CASSPDGAGEQYF	TGTGCCAGCAGCCCCGACGGGGCCGGTGAGCAGTACTTC
TRBV27	-	-	15	TRBJ2-7	CAGSLKSHRLYEQYF	TGTGCCGGCAGTTTAAAATCCCACCGCCTCTACGAGCAGTACTTC
TRBV28	-	many	15	TRBJ1-1	CASSPPRGVGTEAFF	TGTGCCAGCAGTCCCCCCAGGGGCGTAGGCACTGAAGCTTTCTTT
TRBV30	-	many	17	TRBJ1-1	CAWSVLYRVVPLSEAFF	TGTGCCTGGAGTGTACTATATAGGGTCGTCCCCCTGTCTGAAGCTTTCTTT
TRBV18	-	many	16	TRBJ1-1	CASSPAGGTMSTEAFF	TGTGCCAGCTCACCCGCCGGGGGCACCATGAGCACTGAAGCTTTCTTT
TRBV28	TRBD2	few	15	TRBJ2-5	CASSLGLTSVETQYF	TGTGCCAGCAGTTTGGGGTTAACTAGCGTGGAGACCCAGTACTTC
TRBV18	TRBD1	few	14	TRBJ1-2	CASSPSTGGDGYTF	TGTGCCAGCTCACCATCTACAGGGGGCGATGGCTACACCTTC
TRBV15	TRBD2	few	16	TRBJ2-5	CATSRGRTSGQETQYF	TGTGCCACCAGCAGAGGGAGGACTAGCGGGCAAGAGACCCAGTACTTC
TRBV3-1	-	many	12	TRBJ1-2	CASSQGGAGYTF	TGTGCCAGCAGCCAAGGGGGGGCTGGCTACACCTTC
TRBV20-1	-	-	14	TRBJ1-5	CSARPLGSNQPQHF	TGCAGTGCTAGGCCTCTCGGTAGCAATCAGCCCCAGCATTTT
TRBV27	-	many	13	TRBJ1-5	CASSSHRNQPQHF	TGTGCCAGCAGTTCGCATCGCAATCAGCCCCAGCATTTT
TRBV11-2	-	many	16	TRBJ2-1	CASSLDRGISYNEQFF	TGTGCCAGCAGCTTAGATCGGGGAATATCCTACAATGAGCAGTTCTTC
TRBV9	TRBD2	few	17	TRBJ2-1	CASSVGSLAEAYNEQFF	TGTGCCAGCAGCGTAGGATCGCTAGCGGAGGCCTACAATGAGCAGTTCTTC
TRBV20-1	TRBD2	few	15	TRBJ2-3	CSARQIGRESDTQYF	TGCAGTGCTCGTCAAATCGGGCGGGAGTCAGATACGCAGTATTTT
TRBV18	TRBD1	many	15	TRBJ2-7	CASSLRDRGPYEQYF	TGTGCCAGCTCACTCCGGGACAGAGGCCCCTACGAGCAGTACTTC
TRBV6-5	-	many	15	TRBJ2-1	CASSYGFGANNEQFF	TGTGCCAGCAGTTACGGGTTCGGTGCGAACAATGAGCAGTTCTTC
TRBV5-5	-	many	14	TRBJ1-2	CASSLVPIGGGYTF	TGTGCCAGCAGCTTGGTACCCATCGGGGGTGGCTACACCTTC
TRBV5-5	-	few	13	TRBJ2-7	CASSLPQRYEQYF	TGTGCCAGCAGCTTGCCCCAGCGCTACGAGCAGTACTTC
TRBV7-6	TRBD2	many	15	TRBJ2-1	CASSPTSGRINEQFF	TGTGCCAGCAGCCCGACTAGCGGGAGGATCAATGAGCAGTTCTTC
TRBV20-1	TRBD2	many	18	TRBJ2-1	CSARGVLGAGGGYNEQFF	TGCAGTGCTAGAGGTGTACTAGGGGCGGGAGGGGGATACAATGAGCAGTTCTTC
TRBV9	TRBD1	many	13	TRBJ1-6	CASSDPTGLPLHF	TGTGCCAGCAGCGACCCGACAGGGCTTCCCCTCCACTTT
TRBV2	-	many	12	TRBJ2-1	CASSEASNEQFF	TGTGCCAGCAGCGAAGCTAGCAATGAGCAGTTCTTC
TRBV4-1	TRBD2	many	15	TRBJ2-3	CASSRTSGSGDTQYF	TGTGCCAGCAGCCGGACTAGCGGGAGCGGTGATACGCAGTATTTT
TRBV3-1	TRBD2	many	15	TRBJ2-1	CASSRTSGSFYEQFF	TGTGCCAGCAGTCGGACTAGCGGGAGTTTTTATGAGCAGTTCTTC
TRBV7-8	TRBD1	-	17	TRBJ1-5	CASSLASGQGDNQPQHF	TGTGCCAGCAGCTTAGCTTCGGGACAGGGGGACAATCAGCCCCAGCATTTT
TRBV27	-	many	13	TRBJ2-7	CASSGGTGYEQYF	TGTGCCAGCAGTGGGGGAACAGGGTACGAGCAGTACTTC
TRBV6-5	-	many	13	TRBJ2-1	CASSYSIGDVSCF	TGTGCCAGCAGTTACTCAATCGGGGACGTGAGCTGCTTC
TRBV12-3/TRBV12-4	-	many	17	TRBJ1-5	CASSLVGPGALNQPQHF	TGTGCCAGCAGTTTAGTTGGTCCGGGGGCCCTAAATCAGCCCCAGCATTTT
TRBV11-2	-	many	16	TRBJ1-1	CASSFPPGALNTEAFF	TGTGCCAGCAGCTTCCCTCCGGGGGCCCTGAACACTGAAGCTTTCTTT
TRBV7-9	-	many	16	TRBJ2-3	CASSSRDRAATDTQYF	TGTGCCAGCAGCTCCCGGGACCGGGCTGCCACAGATACGCAGTATTTT
TRBV11-2	-	many	14	TRBJ2-3	CASSPNPRRDTQYF	TGTGCCAGCAGCCCCAACCCTAGGAGAGATACGCAGTATTTT
TRBV13	TRBD2	many	16	TRBJ2-3	CASSSLTSGYTDTQYF	TGTGCCAGCAGCTCCCTGACTAGCGGATACACAGATACGCAGTATTTT
TRBV14	-	many	15	TRBJ2-5	CASSQDSQGRETQYF	TGTGCCAGCAGCCAAGATTCCCAGGGTAGAGAGACCCAGTACTTC
TRBV6-1	-	many	14	TRBJ2-7	CASSGRPSFYEQYF	TGTGCCAGCAGTGGAAGACCGAGCTTCTACGAGCAGTACTTC
TRBV7-3	-	few	15	TRBJ2-3	CASSLNVGGPDTQYF	TGTGCCAGCAGCTTAAACGTCGGAGGGCCAGATACGCAGTATTTT
TRBV6-2/TRBV6-3	-	many	15	TRBJ2-1	CALTKGPHSYNEQFF	TGTGCCCTAACCAAGGGACCGCACTCCTACAATGAGCAGTTCTTC
TRBV27	-	-	13	TRBJ2-7	CASSLAHAREQYF	TGTGCCAGCAGTTTAGCCCACGCCCGCGAGCAGTACTTC
TRBV6-1	-	few	18	TRBJ1-5	CASSEGKAAHAFNQPQHF	TGTGCCAGCTCGGAGGGGAAGGCAGCCCACGCATTCAATCAGCCCCAGCATTTT